The 5 T cell receptor beta chains below all came from one sample that was sequenced in a study of cytomegalovirus exposure and HLA in healthy donors. Both 60 Vbeta primers and 13 Jbeta primers went into the PCR. Repertoires were generated with immunoSEQ multiplex PCR, while TCRdb's copy carries only in-frame clones and drops some. The data hold about 70,000 clones, with 68% observed a single time. The source material was PBMCs. Receptors were obtained from a man between 40 and 49 years old in good health and CMV-seropositive.

This chain connects TRBV7-6 to TRBJ2-1; 7 positions match TRBD2. The CDR3 sequence is 18 residues long. Germline CDR1 is SGHVS and CDR2 is FNYEAQ. Unmatched junction bases numbered 17, after V lost 0 bases and J lost 9 bases. Written as DNA, the CDR3 is TGTGCCAGCAGCTTAGCGAAGGGGTGGGGGGGAGGCGGGGGTGAGCAGTTCTTC. Its protein product is CASSLAKGWGGGGGEQFF.

This clone showed up just a few times. The chain is built from TRBV6-5 and TRBJ1-4; 7 bases are a match to TRBD1. In germline, CDR1 is MNHEY, CDR2 SVGAGI. This CDR3 is built from 15 residues. V was clipped by 4 bases and J by 7 bases; unmatched bases: 9. The CDR3 DNA is TGTGCCAGCAGTTCCGGAACAGGGGTCGGTGAAAAACTGTTTTTT. Translating it yields CASSSGTGVGEKLFF.

The chain couples TRBV29-1 to TRBJ1-2, with 8 bases identical to TRBD1. V was pared by 4 bases and J by 5 bases, with 3 bases of the junction left unmatched. This CDR3 comprises 12 residues. Germline loops: CDR1 SQVTM, CDR2 ANQGSEA. CDR3 nucleotides: TGCAGCGTTGGGGGGACAGGTTATGGCTACACCTTC. This sequence encodes CSVGGTGYGYTF.

As concerns this clone: At one end the junction does not follow the germline gene, possibly because of a read error. This chain links TRBV28 with TRBJ1-6; no reliable D call. The CDR3 is 14 residues long. Germline loops: CDR1 MDHEN, CDR2 SYDVKM. CDR3 coding DNA: TGTGCCGGCAGTTTATCGGGGTTTAATTCACCCCTCCACTTT. This sequence encodes CAGSLSGFNSPLHF.

This chain connects TRBV7-8 to TRBJ2-5, with a tentative D call TRBD2 (5 bases). CDR3 length: 14 amino acids. CDR1 is SGHVS and CDR2 is FQNEAQ in the germline V gene. The V and J ends lost 2 bases and 3 bases respectively, with 10 bases between them. The CDR3 protein is CASSLTGYKETQYF. In DNA form, the CDR3 reads TGTGCCAGCAGCTTAACGGGGTACAAAGAGACCCAGTACTTC.